This entry lists 22 T cell receptor beta chains sequenced from one sample in a study of CD8 T cells in Susac syndrome. RNA, at roughly 0.5 to 1 ug, was reverse transcribed with random hexamers. One entry per CDR3 protein results from TCRdb running MiXCR on the immunoSEQ multiplex PCR reads. In the table there are tens of thousands of distinct CDR3 sequences, 85% to 95% of which are singletons. Sequenced: CD4+ T cells from PBMCs. Every receptor here comes from a human donor with Susac syndrome.

The gene calls are TRBV4-3 and TRBJ2-3; 8 bases map to TRBD2. Germline V gene lookup returns CDR1 LGHNA and CDR2 YSLEER. This CDR3 is built from 15 residues. V shed 3 bases and J 0 bases; nucleotides not matched to a gene: 2. The CDR3 coding sequence is TGCGCCAGCAGCCATAGCGGGGACAGCACAGATACGCAGTATTTT. Amino acid sequence: CASSHSGDSTDTQYF.

This clonotype was seen a few times. The chain couples TRBV20-1 to TRBJ2-1; D is uncertain. Germline CDR1 reads DFQATT; CDR2 reads SNEGSKA (reference sequence). V dropped 7 bases and J dropped 0 bases, with 10 bases sitting between them. CDR3 size: 13 residues. The CDR3, as DNA: TGCAGTGTCCCGCTCTACTCCTACAATGAGCAGTTCTTC. Translation gives CSVPLYSYNEQFF.

The chain employs TRBV19 and TRBJ2-7, with TRBD2 identical over 10 bases. Germline CDR1 reads LNHDA; CDR2 reads SQIVND (reference sequence). The CDR3 spans 13 residues. J lost 3 bases, V lost 6 bases, and 2 bases had no gene match. CDR3 residues: CASRLAGSYEQYF. CDR3 bases: TGTGCCAGTAGACTAGCGGGGAGCTACGAGCAGTACTTC.

The chain employs TRBV5-4 and TRBJ2-5; 10 nucleotides line up with TRBD1. Germline lookup yields CDR1 SGHNT and CDR2 YYREEE (reference sequence). The junction had 11 bases not matched to a gene; V was cut back by 4 bases and J by 14 bases. The CDR3 length is 13 residues. CDR3 in amino acids: CASSNDRGRETYF. CDR3 coding DNA: TGTGCCAGCAGCAATGACAGGGGGCGCGAAACCTACTTC.

The chain has TRBV18 and TRBJ2-1; a possible D gene is TRBD1 (6 bases). The V gene lost 3 bases and the J gene lost 12 bases, with 9 bases spanning the gap. This CDR3 contains 11 residues. CDR1 is KGHSH and CDR2 is LQKENI in the germline V gene. CDR3 bases: TGTGCCAGCTCACCGGACAGCCCGCAGTTCTTC. Translation: CASSPDSPQFF.

This chain joins TRBV28 and TRBJ1-2; D is undetermined. The CDR3 loop spans 12 amino acids. Trimming cost V 4 bases and J 8 bases, with 11 bases left between them. CDR1 is MDHEN, CDR2 SYDVKM, per germline. CDR3 residues: CASSSIPRGYTF. CDR3 DNA sequence: TGTGCCAGCAGTTCCATCCCTAGGGGCTACACCTTC.

V gene TRBV1 combines with J gene TRBJ1-2; TRBD1 is the table's D call and was not checked against the DNA. TRBV1 corresponds to a pseudogene. This CDR3 is 15 amino acids long. The CDR3: CTSSRWGPPNNGYTF. The CDR3 nucleotides read TGCACCAGCAGCCGGTGGGGACCGCCGAACAATGGCTACACCTTC.

V gene TRBV4-2 combines with J gene TRBJ1-4, with D possibly TRBD1 on 6 matching bases. CDR1 LGHNA and CDR2 YNFKEQ come from the germline V gene. The length of the CDR3 is 15 residues. V dropped 0 bases and J dropped 2 bases, with 7 bases sitting between them. The CDR3 DNA is TGTGCCAGCAGCCAAGAGGGGGGCACTAATGAAAAACTGTTTTTT. It specifies CASSQEGGTNEKLFF.

The gene calls are TRBV3-1 and TRBJ1-6; 7 bases are a match to TRBD1. The CDR3 sequence is 14 residues long. J gave up 10 bases and V 7 bases, and 10 bases lay outside the gene matches. Germline assignment: CDR1 LGHDT and CDR2 YNNKEL (reference sequence). For the CDR3, the DNA is TGTGCCAGCAAGGGGCCAGGGGGGAACTCACCCCTCCACTTT. Translation: CASKGPGGNSPLHF. The full variable domain, rest sourced from reference TRBV3-1 and TRBJ1-6, is DTAVSQTPKYLVTQMGNDKSIKCEQNLGHDTMYWYKQDSKKFLKIMFSYNNKELIINETVPNRFSPKSPDKAHLNLHINSLELGDSAVYFCASKGPGGNSPLHFGNGTRLTVT.

DNA for the CDR3: TGCGCCAGCAGCTGGACTAGCGGGGGGCCCACAGATACGCAGTATTTT. Amino acids: CASSWTSGGPTDTQYF. This chain links TRBV5-1 with TRBJ2-3; TRBD2 aligns across 14 bases. CDR1 SGHRS and CDR2 YFSETQ come from the germline V gene. V lost 3 bases, J lost 2 bases, and 2 bases stayed unmatched. CDR3 length equals 16 residues.

The V gene is TRBV4-1, the J gene TRBJ2-7, with D hard to call. Per germline, CDR1 MGHRA and CDR2 YSYEKL. V lost 1 base to trimming and J lost 0 bases, with 7 bases between them. The CDR3 loop spans 14 amino acids. The CDR3 loop is CASSQATHSYEQYF. CDR3 nucleotide sequence: TGCGCCAGCAGCCAAGCCACCCACTCCTACGAGCAGTACTTC.

The chain links TRBV20-1 to TRBJ1-1, with 8 bases identical to TRBD1. This CDR3 is 13 amino acids long. Trimming removed 5 bases from V and 1 base from J; junction bases left unmatched: 3. CDR1 and CDR2 (germline): DFQATT, SNEGSKA (reference sequence). CDR3 DNA sequence: TGCAGTGCTGAAGGGACAGGGAACACTGAAGCTTTCTTT. Translated: CSAEGTGNTEAFF.

The J gene is TRBJ1-2, the V gene TRBV4-1; D might be TRBD1 (5 bases). V was clipped by 2 bases and J by 5 bases, with 15 bases between them. Germline-derived CDR1 and CDR2 are MGHRA and YSYEKL. The CDR3 spans 15 residues. The CDR3 here is CASSQRDGGEYGYTF. CDR3 DNA sequence: TGCGCCAGCAGCCAACGAGACGGGGGGGAGTATGGCTACACCTTC.

This clonotype showed up just once. The rearrangement joins TRBV4-1 to TRBJ1-5; D is ambiguous. This CDR3 contains 13 residues. Trimming took off 1 base at V and 7 bases at J, with 8 bases between the two ends. Germline lookup yields CDR1 MGHRA and CDR2 YSYEKL. The chain's CDR3 is CASSQALTQPQHF. CDR3 sequence (DNA): TGCGCCAGCAGCCAAGCTTTGACCCAGCCCCAGCATTTT.

The chain employs TRBV18 and TRBJ2-2; possibly TRBD1 for D (6 bases). The CDR3 consists of 16 residues. CDR1 KGHSH and CDR2 LQKENI come from the germline V gene. Trimming pared 2 bases from V and 1 base from J, leaving 11 bases between. CDR3 region: CASSPSDRLNTGELFF. The CDR3 bases are TGTGCCAGCTCACCATCGGACAGATTGAACACCGGGGAGCTGTTTTTT.

This chain uses TRBV4-1 with TRBJ2-2; D tentatively fits TRBD1 or TRBD2 (5 bases each). This CDR3 region has 16 residues. CDR1 is MGHRA, CDR2 YSYEKL, per germline. V shed 4 bases and J shed 0 bases, with 12 bases lying between them. The CDR3 nucleotides are TGCGCCAGCAGCCCTGGTGGGGGTACGAACACCGGGGAGCTGTTTTTT. Translation: CASSPGGGTNTGELFF.

The rearrangement joins TRBV20-1 to TRBJ2-7; the D is unclear. CDR1 is DFQATT, CDR2 SNEGSKA, per germline (reference sequence). Trimming shortened V by 1 base and J by 2 bases, and 15 bases separated the two germline ends. The CDR3 extends over 15 amino acids. The CDR3 protein is CSARVPSKNPYEQYF. DNA for the CDR3: TGCAGTGCTAGAGTACCGAGCAAGAACCCCTACGAGCAGTACTTC.

CDR3 DNA: TGTGCCAGCAGCCCCTGGGGAAGGGAGCAGTACTTC. It translates to CASSPWGREQYF. V usage is TRBV11-2 and J usage is TRBJ2-7; D is ambiguous. V lost 5 bases to trimming and J lost 7 bases, with 12 bases between them. CDR3 length: 12 residues. In germline, CDR1 is SGHAT, CDR2 FQNNGV.

This clonotype has only one observation. The chain recombines TRBV20-1 with TRBJ2-7; no definite D call. The CDR3 is made up of 12 amino acids. Trimming took off 6 bases at V and 3 bases at J, with 12 bases between the two ends. Germline lookup yields CDR1 DFQATT and CDR2 SNEGSKA (reference sequence). The CDR3 region is CSALGSYYEQYF. DNA of the CDR3: TGCAGTGCCCTGGGAAGCTACTACGAGCAGTACTTC.

The genes are TRBV29-1 and TRBJ1-2; D is undetermined. CDR1 is SQVTM and CDR2 is ANQGSEA in the germline V gene. CDR3 length equals 10 residues. V gave up 5 bases and J gave up 6 bases, with 7 bases separating them. The CDR3 nucleotides are TGCAGCGTTCGGGAGGATGGCTACACCTTC. Protein sequence: CSVREDGYTF.

The V gene is TRBV7-2, the J gene TRBJ2-3; D is uncertain. Germline V gives CDR1 SGHTA, CDR2 FQGNSA. V was cut by 1 base and J by 3 bases, with 5 bases left in between. The CDR3 loop spans 13 amino acids. For the CDR3, the DNA is TGTGCCAGCAGCTTAGGTTGGACAGATACGCAGTATTTT. This translates into CASSLGWTDTQYF.

The V gene is TRBV9, the J gene TRBJ2-5, with 8 nucleotides matching TRBD2. The CDR3 runs to 14 residues. Germline lookup yields CDR1 SGDLS and CDR2 YYNGEE. Trimming at V came to 3 bases and at J to 0 bases, leaving 1 base not matched to a gene. The CDR3 is CASSAGGDQETQYF. The CDR3 DNA sequence: TGTGCCAGCAGCGCGGGGGGGGACCAAGAGACCCAGTACTTC.